The text below deals with one T cell receptor (beta chain). The record originates from a study of T cell repertoires in aging, cancer and after chemotherapy. A mixed TRB-A/B primer pool amplified rearranged TRB by multiplex touch-down PCR. TCRdb re-derived calls from the multiplex PCR reads in MiXCR, one entry per CDR3 protein. This sample has under 9,500 distinct CDR3 sequences; more than 50% occur once, and the top ten carry around 21%. Peripheral blood genomic DNA, not sorted cells or RNA, was the template. There are 15 residues in the CDR3. CDR1 is MNHEY and CDR2 is SMNVEV in the germline V gene (reference sequence). V lost 4 bases, J lost 4 bases, and 4 bases stayed unmatched.

The V gene is TRBV27, the J gene TRBJ2-5, with 12 bases that match TRBD2. The sequence was collected from a human donor in good health. The sample was blood. CDR3 loop: CASSSTSGSGETQYF. CDR3 nucleotide sequence: TGTGCCAGCAGTTCGACTAGCGGGAGTGGAGAGACCCAGTACTTC.